The table lists the clone carrying this TCR beta chain with many counts. The antigen remains unidentified. Hyperthyroidism of Graves' type that showed no ophthalmopathy progression within 18 months was stable. Patients aged 18 to 65 had newly diagnosed hyperthyroidism that had lasted under 2 months. Amplification targeted TCR beta CDR3 regions from RNA transcripts. Researchers ran a first-round RT-PCR on the TCR CDR3 using the HTBI primer set. One entry per CDR3 protein, called by TCRdb with MiXCR from the multiplex PCR reads. The table shows 700,000 to 950,000 distinct CDR3 sequences, with about 35% occurring only once. This record belongs to a study of T cells in Graves' hyperthyroidism and ophthalmopathy. Overall study findings and caveats: Blood held most thyroid clonotypes expanded above 0.001 frequency.

Material: blood. This clonotype was sampled from a woman aged 40-49 years with Graves' hyperthyroidism.

The CDR3 DNA reads TGTGCCAGCACAAGAGGGAACACTGAAGCTTTCTTT. Residues: CASTRGNTEAFF. V gene TRBV7-9 combines with J gene TRBJ1-1; D gene unclear. This CDR3 is 12 amino acids long. V gave up 7 bases and J gave up 1 base, with 7 bases separating them. CDR1 is SEHNR, CDR2 FQNEAQ, per germline (reference sequence).